Following are 26 T cell receptor beta chains from one sample sequenced in a study of T cell changes during pregnancy in multiple sclerosis. Sequencing used immunoSEQ multiplex PCR; TCRdb keeps in-frame clones, though not all of them. This sample carries 45,000 or so clones, 80% to 95% of them seen once, and the ten largest clones take around 10%. This material consisted of CD8+ T cells from peripheral blood mononuclear cells, taken after pregnancy. These receptors were collected from a female donor with multiple sclerosis, enrolled in a pregnancy study.

The table lists this clone with a few counts. The CDR3 region has the DNA TGTGCCAGCAGTTGGTGGAGGGACAGGGAGAACAATGAGCAGTTCTTC. Encoded protein: CASSWWRDRENNEQFF. The chain employs TRBV6-6 and TRBJ2-1; 9 nucleotides line up with TRBD1. CDR1 and CDR2 (germline): MNHNY, SVGAGI (reference sequence). This CDR3 comprises 16 residues. The V gene end was trimmed by 4 bases and the J gene end by 5 bases; junction bases not matched to a gene: 9.

V usage is TRBV5-4 and J usage is TRBJ1-2, with TRBD1 matching 12 bases. This CDR3 contains 16 residues. V gave up 2 bases and J gave up 2 bases; unmatched junction bases: 4. Per the germline V gene, CDR1 is SGHNT and CDR2 is YYREEE (reference sequence). The DNA of the CDR3 is TGTGCCAGCAGCTTTGGGGACAGGGGGCCAAACTATGGCTACACCTTC. This translates into CASSFGDRGPNYGYTF. Based on the CDR3 plus reference TRBV5-4 and TRBJ1-2, the full variable domain is ETGVTQSPTHLIKTRGQQVTLRCSSQSGHNTVSWYQQALGQGPQFIFQYYREEENGRGNFPPRFSGLQFPNYSSELNVNALELDDSALYLCASSFGDRGPNYGYTFGSGTRLTVV.

CDR3 region: CASSPGAAITDTQYF. As DNA, the CDR3 is TGTGCCAGCAGTCCCGGAGCCGCGATCACAGATACGCAGTATTTT. The chain employs TRBV27 and TRBJ2-3; unclear D gene. Trimming cost V 5 bases and J 2 bases, with 14 bases left between them. CDR3 length equals 15 residues. Germline V CDR1 and CDR2: MNHEY, SMNVEV (reference sequence).

V is TRBV5-4 and J is TRBJ2-1; 13 bases align to TRBD2. Unmatched junction bases numbered 8, after V lost 3 bases and J lost 5 bases. The CDR3 covers 17 residues. Germline loops: CDR1 SGHNT, CDR2 YYREEE (reference sequence). For the CDR3, the DNA is TGTGCCAGCAGCTCCTACCTGACTAGCGGGAGGAACAATGAGCAGTTCTTC. It yields the protein CASSSYLTSGRNNEQFF.

The rearrangement links TRBV7-2 to TRBJ1-3; TRBD1 might be the D (5 bases). Per germline, CDR1 SGHTA and CDR2 FQGNSA. V lost 0 bases, J lost 3 bases, and 6 bases lay in between. The CDR3 totals 14 residues. The CDR3 region has the DNA TGTGCCAGCAGCTTAGCGGGGGGTGGAAACACCATATATTTT. The encoded protein is CASSLAGGGNTIYF.

The V call is TRBV7-9, the J call TRBJ2-7, with 10 bases aligning to TRBD2. Losses at the gene ends were 5 bases for V and 1 base for J; bases not matched to a gene: 8. This CDR3 is built from 16 residues. Germline-derived CDR1 and CDR2 are SEHNR and FQNEAQ (reference sequence). As DNA, the CDR3 is TGTGCCAGCAGCCCTAAGCGGGAGGGCCGGTCCTACGAGCAGTACTTC. This gives the protein CASSPKREGRSYEQYF.

This clone showed up just once. This sequence joins TRBV27 and TRBJ2-7; 7 nucleotides match TRBD1. The CDR3 runs 14 residues. The germline V gene has CDR1 MNHEY and CDR2 SMNVEV (reference sequence). J was trimmed by 3 bases and V by 2 bases; bases with no gene match: 4. DNA for the CDR3: TGTGCCAGCAGTTTAACAGGGGTATTCTACGAGCAGTACTTC. Its protein is CASSLTGVFYEQYF.

This clone was counted a single time. This chain links TRBV6-5 with TRBJ2-5; unclear D gene. The germline V and J ends were trimmed by 3 bases and 4 bases, with 12 bases remaining between them. Germline V gives CDR1 MNHEY, CDR2 SVGAGI. The CDR3 covers 14 residues. CDR3 sequence (DNA): TGTGCCAGCAGTTATGATCAGGCCGGAGAGACCCAGTACTTC. It is translated as CASSYDQAGETQYF.

This chain uses TRBV13 with TRBJ2-1, with 12 bases aligning to TRBD1. Germline V gene sequence: CDR1 PRHDT, CDR2 FYEKMQ (reference sequence). The CDR3 extends over 20 amino acids. V lost 4 bases, J lost 0 bases, and 13 bases stayed unmatched. CDR3 sequence: CASSYWKGQGAESSYNEQFF. As DNA, the CDR3 is TGTGCCAGCAGCTACTGGAAGGGACAGGGGGCGGAGAGCTCCTACAATGAGCAGTTCTTC.

The chain links TRBV27 to TRBJ1-1, with D perhaps matching TRBD1 (6 bases). The CDR3 loop spans 15 amino acids. V was clipped by 7 bases and J by 0 bases, with 15 bases between them. The germline V gene encodes CDR1 MNHEY and CDR2 SMNVEV (reference sequence). The CDR3 region has the DNA TGTGCCAGCAAAATTACGGACAGCATGAACACTGAAGCTTTCTTT. Its translation: CASKITDSMNTEAFF.

The chain couples TRBV18 to TRBJ2-1; the D gene is possibly TRBD2 (6 bases). CDR1 and CDR2 from the germline V gene are KGHSH and LQKENI. The CDR3 sequence is 14 residues long. Trimming took 0 bases from V and 8 from J, leaving 11 bases between them. CDR3 nucleotides: TGTGCCAGCTCACCACCCGGGGGTGGCGATGAGCAGTTCTTC. The encoded protein is CASSPPGGGDEQFF.

The rearrangement links TRBV29-1 to TRBJ2-7; D may be TRBD1 (6 bases). With 6 bases removed from V and 0 bases from J, the gap between germline ends came to 12 bases. Germline assignment: CDR1 SQVTM and CDR2 ANQGSEA. The CDR3 is 13 residues long. The CDR3 DNA reads TGCAGCGTGACAGGCGAAGACTCCTACGAGCAGTACTTC. This gives the protein CSVTGEDSYEQYF.

The chain uses TRBV29-1 and TRBJ2-7; 10 bases match TRBD2. This CDR3 is 18 amino acids long. Germline values: CDR1 SQVTM, CDR2 ANQGSEA. The J segment lost 2 bases and the V segment lost 5 bases, leaving 18 bases of the junction unmatched. CDR3 sequence (DNA): TGCAGCGTTCTCCGGGCTAGCGGGAGAAGGGCCGCCCCCTACGAGCAGTACTTC. As protein: CSVLRASGRRAAPYEQYF.

The chain has TRBV5-1 and TRBJ1-1; possibly TRBD1 for D (6 bases). From germline, CDR1 is SGHRS and CDR2 YFSETQ. Trimming removed 0 bases from V and 2 bases from J, with 14 bases in between. The CDR3 contains 16 residues. CDR3 residues: CASSLGRGLRNTEAFF. The CDR3 region has the DNA TGCGCCAGCAGCTTGGGCAGGGGTCTGAGAAACACTGAAGCTTTCTTT. The whole variable domain, filled in from reference TRBV5-1 and TRBJ1-1, reads KAGVTQTPRYLIKTRGQQVTLSCSPISGHRSVSWYQQTPGQGLQFLFEYFSETQRNKGNFPGRFSGRQFSNSRSEMNVSTLELGDSALYLCASSLGRGLRNTEAFFGQGTRLTVV.

The chain joins TRBV2 to TRBJ1-5; a possible D gene is TRBD1 (6 bases). Germline V gene data show CDR1 as SNHLY and CDR2 as FYNNEI. The length of the CDR3 is 14 residues. V was shortened by 4 bases and J by 3 bases, with 10 bases between the two germline ends. The CDR3 coding sequence is TGTGCCAGCAGTGGACAGGCCTACAATCAGCCCCAGCATTTT. Its translation: CASSGQAYNQPQHF.

By share, this clone ranks as medium-sized. The J gene is TRBJ2-2, the V gene TRBV11-2; no clear D. CDR3 length equals 17 residues. CDR1 and CDR2 (germline): SGHAT, FQNNGV. V lost 1 base to trimming and J lost 1 base, with 13 bases between them. The DNA for the CDR3 is TGTGCCAGCAGCTTAGGGATGGGCAGAGTGAACACCGGGGAGCTGTTTTTT. Its protein is CASSLGMGRVNTGELFF.

J is TRBJ1-3 and V is TRBV6-5; the match to TRBD1 covers 8 bases. The J segment lost 0 bases and the V segment lost 8 bases, leaving 6 bases of the junction unmatched. Germline V CDR1 and CDR2: MNHEY, SVGAGI. This CDR3 region has 15 residues. The CDR3 loop is CASRRGTGSGNTIYF. The CDR3 DNA follows: TGTGCCAGCCGGAGGGGGACAGGCTCTGGAAACACCATATATTTT.

The chain recombines TRBV4-1 with TRBJ2-1; D possibly corresponds to TRBD2 (6 bases). V was clipped by 3 bases and J by 8 bases, with 17 bases between them. From germline, CDR1 is MGHRA and CDR2 YSYEKL. This CDR3 spans 15 amino acids. CDR3 nucleotide sequence: TGCGCCAGCAGCCAGGGCACGGGAGCCTCCGATGAGCAGTTCTTC. Protein: CASSQGTGASDEQFF.

The V call is TRBV7-6, the J call TRBJ1-4; 9 nucleotides match TRBD1. This CDR3 comprises 15 residues. Unmatched junction bases numbered 7, after V lost 4 bases and J lost 7 bases. The germline CDR1 and CDR2 sequences are SGHVS and FNYEAQ. The CDR3 is CASSSTGGDSEKLFF. The CDR3 DNA reads TGTGCCAGCAGCTCAACAGGGGGCGATAGTGAAAAACTGTTTTTT.

This chain connects TRBV27 to TRBJ1-2; 9 bases align to TRBD1. This CDR3 comprises 14 residues. The ends lost 4 bases at V and 7 bases at J; junction bases unmatched: 7. The germline gives CDR1 MNHEY, CDR2 SMNVEV (reference sequence). The CDR3, as DNA: TGTGCCAGCAGTTACACCGGGACAGGGAGTGGCTACACCTTC. Translating it yields CASSYTGTGSGYTF.

V is TRBV7-3 and J is TRBJ2-1; TRBD1 is a possible D gene (6 bases). This CDR3 region has 15 residues. Trimming cost V 2 bases and J 4 bases, with 12 bases left between them. CDR1 SGHTA and CDR2 FQGTGA come from the germline V gene. The CDR3 region has the DNA TGTGCCAGCAGCTTAGCTATAGGACAGTACAATGAGCAGTTCTTC. Protein: CASSLAIGQYNEQFF.

About this clone itself: The same CDR3 also results from other DNA sequences found in this sample. The gene calls are TRBV27 and TRBJ1-1; D unresolved. CDR3 length: 13 residues. Germline V gives CDR1 MNHEY, CDR2 SMNVEV (reference sequence). V was trimmed by 2 bases and J by 2 bases, leaving 6 bases between them. This chain's CDR3 is CASSLQENTEAFF. The CDR3 nucleotides read TGTGCCAGCAGTTTACAGGAAAACACTGAAGCTTTCTTT.

The V and J genes are TRBV6-5 and TRBJ2-3; 12 bases map to TRBD1. After removal of 6 bases from V and 4 bases from J, the junction contained 5 bases not matched to a gene. The CDR3 is 15 amino acids. CDR1 is MNHEY and CDR2 is SVGAGI in the germline V gene. CDR3 DNA sequence: TGTGCCAGCAGCCCCGGGACAGGGGGCCCAGATACGCAGTATTTT. This sequence encodes CASSPGTGGPDTQYF.

This chain connects TRBV6-1 to TRBJ2-7, with 11 bases aligning to TRBD2. This CDR3 has 17 residues. Germline values: CDR1 MNHNS, CDR2 SASEGT. V dropped 1 base and J dropped 6; count of bases not matched to a gene: 11. The CDR3 DNA is TGTGCCAGCAGTGAAGGGCTAGCGGGGGGCCTTACGGGCGAGCAGTACTTC. It is translated as CASSEGLAGGLTGEQYF.

The chain employs TRBV4-1 and TRBJ2-3, with a possible D match to TRBD1 (5 bases). V gave up 1 base and J gave up 0 bases, with 11 bases separating them. The CDR3 covers 16 residues. The germline CDR1 and CDR2 sequences are MGHRA and YSYEKL. CDR3 sequence: CASSQGADTSTDTQYF. The CDR3 DNA reads TGCGCCAGCAGCCAAGGCGCGGACACTAGCACAGATACGCAGTATTTT.

The chain recombines TRBV30 with TRBJ2-1; D is unresolved. Germline assignment: CDR1 GTSNPN and CDR2 SVGIG (reference sequence). The CDR3 spans 13 residues. Trimming stripped 0 bases from V and 3 bases from J, with 6 bases between. The CDR3 nucleotides are TGTGCCTGGAGTGTAGCTAGCTACAATGAGCAGTTCTTC. This translates into CAWSVASYNEQFF. The full variable domain, completed using reference TRBV30 and TRBJ2-1, is SQTIHQWPATLVQPVGSPLSLECTVEGTSNPNLYWYRQAAGRGLQLLFYSVGIGQISSEVPQNLSASRPQDRQFILSSKKLLLSDSGFYLCAWSVASYNEQFFGPGTRLTVL.